This is a list of T cell receptor beta chains from one sample in a study of memory CD4+ T cells and cytomegalovirus serostatus. Assay: immunoSEQ multiplex PCR; the TCRdb copy retains only in-frame clones and omits some. This table holds tens of thousands of clones, about 78% found once. The sample was memory CD4+ T cells from blood. These receptors originate from an adult in good health and CMV-seronegative. Both conserved end residues are part of each CDR3. Fields, in order: V gene, J gene, CDR3 protein.

v_call: TRBV4-3
j_call: TRBJ2-1
cdr3_aa: CASSQGGISDKHEQFF

v_call: TRBV4-3
j_call: TRBJ1-6
cdr3_aa: CASSPGPYNSPLHF

v_call: TRBV29-1
j_call: TRBJ2-5
cdr3_aa: CSVLPRTGGQETQYF

v_call: TRBV19
j_call: TRBJ1-5
cdr3_aa: CASRVGQGNQPQHF

v_call: TRBV6-4
j_call: TRBJ2-6
cdr3_aa: CASSDGTSGANVLTF

v_call: TRBV6-5
j_call: TRBJ1-2
cdr3_aa: CASLKGGYGYTF

v_call: TRBV2
j_call: TRBJ1-6
cdr3_aa: CASSDYRGGNSPLHF

v_call: TRBV10-3
j_call: TRBJ2-7
cdr3_aa: CAISESTGKLGEQYF

v_call: TRBV29-1
j_call: TRBJ1-2
cdr3_aa: CSVELSSWTDYGYTF

v_call: TRBV2
j_call: TRBJ2-7
cdr3_aa: CASSDGLIYEQYF

v_call: TRBV25-1
j_call: TRBJ2-6
cdr3_aa: CASSGVGGSGANVLTF

v_call: TRBV7-6
j_call: TRBJ2-3
cdr3_aa: CASSLEMSTDTQYF

v_call: TRBV29-1
j_call: TRBJ2-7
cdr3_aa: CSVEDLMGGQGTYEQYF

v_call: TRBV10-3
j_call: TRBJ2-7
cdr3_aa: CAISVGGFKRGSYEQYF

v_call: TRBV5-1
j_call: TRBJ1-2
cdr3_aa: CASSLGPGGYGYTF

v_call: TRBV4-1
j_call: TRBJ1-2
cdr3_aa: CASSRGTDYGYTF

v_call: TRBV6-1
j_call: TRBJ2-3
cdr3_aa: CASSGRLAGADTQYF

v_call: TRBV7-8
j_call: TRBJ1-1
cdr3_aa: CASSFNRDSKAFF

v_call: TRBV6-4
j_call: TRBJ1-2
cdr3_aa: CASSGKGTGEISNYGYTF

v_call: TRBV5-4
j_call: TRBJ1-1
cdr3_aa: CASRSRQGRVTEAFF

v_call: TRBV27
j_call: TRBJ1-1
cdr3_aa: CASPLSHFWANTEAFF

v_call: TRBV7-8
j_call: TRBJ2-1
cdr3_aa: CASSSGASGPSYNEQFF

v_call: TRBV9
j_call: TRBJ1-6
cdr3_aa: CASSVAPGGLNSPLHF

v_call: TRBV11-2
j_call: TRBJ2-5
cdr3_aa: CASSLDAPQYF

v_call: TRBV20-1
j_call: TRBJ2-7
cdr3_aa: CSAGLYEQYF

v_call: TRBV18
j_call: TRBJ2-7
cdr3_aa: CASSPPLSYEQYF